By frequency in the sample, the clone carrying this TCR beta chain is medium-sized. TRB rearrangements spanning V, D and J were amplified using mixed TRB-A/B primers. TCRdb re-analysed the multiplex PCR reads in MiXCR, keeping a single row per CDR3 protein. The data show almost 7,500 distinct CDR3 sequences, with 35% to 45% seen just once and more than 13% held by the top ten. The template was genomic DNA from peripheral blood, not RNA. The sample is drawn from a study of T cell repertoires in aging, cancer and after chemotherapy. This CDR3 comprises 14 residues. Losses at the gene ends were 6 bases for V and 4 bases for J; bases not matched to a gene: 6. Germline V gene sequence: CDR1 MNHEY, CDR2 SMNVEV (reference sequence).

The chain links TRBV27 to TRBJ1-2; 9 bases are shared with TRBD1. The sequenced sample was blood. The sequence was collected from a human donor in good health. The CDR3 DNA reads as TGTGCCAGCAGGCGGGACAGGGAGGGCTATGGCTACACCTTC. Its protein product is CASRRDREGYGYTF.